The clone carrying this T cell receptor beta chain was counted between two and nine times. The antigen is undetermined. TCR beta rearrangements were amplified from peripheral blood genomic DNA. The data belong to a study of T cell repertoires in aging, cancer and after chemotherapy. Study in general: Six age groups, ranging from 30 or younger to 70 or older, included the donors. Healthy donor repertoires were recorded over several months to years and showed clear clonal overlap.

Rearranged V-D-J TRB sequences were amplified with a mixed TRB-A/B primer pool. TCRdb ran MiXCR on the multiplex PCR reads and lists one entry per CDR3 protein. The data show around 13,000 distinct CDR3 sequences, 35% to 40% seen once. General study points: Loss of evenness, beyond lost richness, contributed to age-related TCR diversity decline in cancer patients.

The sample taken for sequencing was blood. This sequence originates from a human donor in good health. The donor label of this sample is uncertain.

The CDR3 nucleotides are TGCGCCAGCAGCTGGGACAGCTCCTACGAGCAGTACTTC. Its translation: CASSWDSSYEQYF. The chain links TRBV5-1 to TRBJ2-7, with 7 bases lining up with TRBD1. CDR1 and CDR2 (germline): SGHRS, YFSETQ. CDR3 length: 13 residues. V was pared by 3 bases and J by 0 bases, with 0 bases of the junction left unmatched.